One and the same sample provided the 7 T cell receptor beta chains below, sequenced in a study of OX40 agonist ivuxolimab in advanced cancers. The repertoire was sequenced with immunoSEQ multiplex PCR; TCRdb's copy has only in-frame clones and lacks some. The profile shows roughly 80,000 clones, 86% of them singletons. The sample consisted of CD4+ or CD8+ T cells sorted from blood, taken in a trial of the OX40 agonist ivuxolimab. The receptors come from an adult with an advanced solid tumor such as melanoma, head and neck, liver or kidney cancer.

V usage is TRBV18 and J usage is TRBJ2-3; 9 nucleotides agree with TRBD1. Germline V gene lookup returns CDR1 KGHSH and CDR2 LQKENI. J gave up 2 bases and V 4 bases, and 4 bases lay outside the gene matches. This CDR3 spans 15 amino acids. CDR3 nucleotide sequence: TGTGCCAGCTCACAGGACAGGGGTAACACAGATACGCAGTATTTT. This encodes CASSQDRGNTDTQYF. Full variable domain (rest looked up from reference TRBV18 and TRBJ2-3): NAGVMQNPRHLVRRRGQEARLRCSPMKGHSHVYWYRQLPEEGLKFMVYLQKENIIDESGMPKERFSAEFPKEGPSILRIQQVVRGDSAAYFCASSQDRGNTDTQYFGPGTRLTVL.

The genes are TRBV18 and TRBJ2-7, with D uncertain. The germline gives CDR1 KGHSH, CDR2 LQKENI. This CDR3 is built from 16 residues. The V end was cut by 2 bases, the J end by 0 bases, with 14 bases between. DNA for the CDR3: TGTGCCAGCTCACCAGTTGCGGCAGGTAACTCCTACGAGCAGTACTTC. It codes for CASSPVAAGNSYEQYF.

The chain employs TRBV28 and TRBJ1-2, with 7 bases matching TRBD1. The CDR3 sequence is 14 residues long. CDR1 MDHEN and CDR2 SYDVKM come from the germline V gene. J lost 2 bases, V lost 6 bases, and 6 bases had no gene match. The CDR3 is CASRKPQGNYGYTF. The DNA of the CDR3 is TGTGCCAGCAGGAAACCACAGGGGAACTATGGCTACACCTTC.

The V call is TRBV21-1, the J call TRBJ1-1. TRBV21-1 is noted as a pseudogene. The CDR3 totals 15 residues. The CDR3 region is CASSNGSGRPTEAFF. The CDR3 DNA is TGTGCCAGCAGCAACGGGTCGGGCCGTCCCACTGAAGCTTTCTTT.

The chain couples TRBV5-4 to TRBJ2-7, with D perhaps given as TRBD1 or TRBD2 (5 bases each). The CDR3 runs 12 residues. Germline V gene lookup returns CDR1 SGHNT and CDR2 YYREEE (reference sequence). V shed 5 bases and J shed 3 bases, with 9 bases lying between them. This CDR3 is CASSWDGYEQYF. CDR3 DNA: TGTGCCAGCAGTTGGGACGGCTACGAGCAGTACTTC.

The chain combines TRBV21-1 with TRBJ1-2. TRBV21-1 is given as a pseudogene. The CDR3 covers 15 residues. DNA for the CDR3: TGTGCCAGCAGGGGGGGCGGCCTTGAAAGGGATGGCTACACCTTC. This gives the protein CASRGGGLERDGYTF.

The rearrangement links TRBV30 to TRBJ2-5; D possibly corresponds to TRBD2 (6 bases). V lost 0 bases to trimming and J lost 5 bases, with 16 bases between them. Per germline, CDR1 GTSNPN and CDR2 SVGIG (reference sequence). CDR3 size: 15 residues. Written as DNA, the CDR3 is TGTGCCTGGAGTGTAGGGCAGCGGGCCCGGGAGACCCAGTACTTC. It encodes CAWSVGQRARETQYF.